The 20 T cell receptor beta chains given below trace back to one sample, sequenced in a study of blood T cells in healthy people across ages. The use of a sample-barcoded 5' primer and a J-beta primer mix characterized a second PCR of 7 to 11 cycles. TCRdb recomputed calls from the 5' RACE reads with MiXCR, one row per CDR3 protein. The sample holds about 1,800,000 distinct CDR3 sequences; about 28% are singletons and the top ten take 7.7%. Sequences were obtained from blood. Every receptor here comes from a woman in her thirties in good health.

The sample holds one count of this clonotype. J is TRBJ2-3 and V is TRBV25-1; D call uncertain. Trimming left V 8 bases short and J 4 bases short, with 19 bases between. The CDR3 loop spans 15 amino acids. Germline CDR1 MGHDK, CDR2 SYGVNS. CDR3 in DNA: TGTGCCAGCGGGCTGGGATTCGAAAACGCAGATACGCAGTATTTT. It codes for CASGLGFENADTQYF.

The gene calls are TRBV5-6 and TRBJ1-2; a possible D gene is TRBD1 (5 bases). This CDR3 contains 13 residues. CDR1 SGHDT and CDR2 YYEEEE come from the germline V gene. With 5 bases removed from V and 5 bases from J, the gap between germline ends came to 13 bases. DNA of the CDR3: TGTGCCAGCAGTTCCGGGACGCAATATGGCTACACCTTC. It translates to CASSSGTQYGYTF.

The V call is TRBV25-1, the J call TRBJ2-5, with D unclear. V shed 3 bases and J shed 2 bases, with 7 bases lying between them. The CDR3 extends over 13 amino acids. Germline V gives CDR1 MGHDK, CDR2 SYGVNS. Written as DNA, the CDR3 is TGTGCCAGCAGTGATTTCACGCAAGAGACCCAGTACTTC. It encodes CASSDFTQETQYF.

This clonotype was picked up a small number of times. This chain connects TRBV6-5 to TRBJ2-7; D may be TRBD2 (6 bases). Trimming shortened V by 7 bases and J by 4 bases, and 14 bases separated the two germline ends. Germline CDR1 reads MNHEY; CDR2 reads SVGAGI. The CDR3 is 13 amino acids. The CDR3, as DNA: TGTGCCAGCACCCTGCGGAGCGGGTACGAGCAGTACTTC. Its translation: CASTLRSGYEQYF.

This clonotype was seen a few times. The chain couples TRBV20-1 to TRBJ2-1; D possibly corresponds to TRBD2 (6 bases). Germline CDR1 DFQATT, CDR2 SNEGSKA (reference sequence). Trimming pared 4 bases from V and 8 bases from J, leaving 15 bases between. This CDR3 comprises 13 residues. The DNA of the CDR3 is TGCAGTGCTACTGGCGGCGGGGTTGATGAGCAGTTCTTC. Translating it yields CSATGGGVDEQFF.

This clonotype was counted a few times. The rearrangement uses TRBV29-1 and TRBJ1-2, with TRBD1 identical over 8 bases. The V gene end was trimmed by 0 bases and the J gene end by 3 bases; junction bases not matched to a gene: 9. The CDR3 is made up of 16 amino acids. CDR1 and CDR2 (germline): SQVTM, ANQGSEA. CDR3 DNA: TGCAGCGTTGAAGAAACAGGGACAGGAAATTACTATGGCTACACCTTC. Its translation is CSVEETGTGNYYGYTF.

This clonotype was found a few times. The gene calls are TRBV28 and TRBJ1-2; D possibly corresponds to TRBD1 (5 bases). This CDR3 region has 14 residues. Trimming pared 7 bases from V and 4 bases from J, leaving 16 bases between. The germline V gene has CDR1 MDHEN and CDR2 SYDVKM. The CDR3: CASTNSVGGYGYTF. The CDR3 coding sequence is TGTGCCAGCACCAATTCGGTCGGGGGCTATGGCTACACCTTC.

The V and J genes are TRBV5-1 and TRBJ1-1; the D is unclear. In germline, CDR1 is SGHRS, CDR2 YFSETQ. CDR3 length equals 12 residues. The V and J ends lost 3 bases and 7 bases respectively, with 10 bases between them. CDR3 protein: CASSSGGNEAFF. CDR3 coding DNA: TGCGCCAGCAGCTCCGGAGGGAATGAAGCTTTCTTT.

In this sample, this clonotype turned up a few times. CDR3 residues: CASSPTVANYGYTF. CDR3 bases: TGTGCCAGCTCACCGACAGTAGCTAACTATGGCTACACCTTC. The rearrangement links TRBV18 to TRBJ1-2, with D tentatively TRBD1 (5 bases). This CDR3 is built from 14 residues. Per germline, CDR1 KGHSH and CDR2 LQKENI. Trimming pared 3 bases from V and 0 bases from J, leaving 8 bases between.

V usage is TRBV20-1 and J usage is TRBJ1-1; D gene unclear. CDR1 and CDR2 from the germline V gene are DFQATT and SNEGSKA (reference sequence). This CDR3 contains 12 residues. V dropped 3 bases and J dropped 8 bases, with 13 bases sitting between them. CDR3 protein: CSARVGYREAFF. The DNA for the CDR3 is TGCAGTGCTAGGGTGGGTTACCGGGAAGCTTTCTTT.

V usage is TRBV5-5 and J usage is TRBJ1-5; D remains unclear. The germline V gene encodes CDR1 SGHKS and CDR2 YYEKEE (reference sequence). V was cut by 0 bases and J by 3 bases, with 7 bases left in between. This CDR3 contains 14 residues. CDR3 nucleotides: TGTGCCAGCAGCTTGGGACCGATCAATCAGCCCCAGCATTTT. Translated, it gives CASSLGPINQPQHF.

The sample holds a few counts of this clonotype. The rearrangement links TRBV6-2 or TRBV6-3 to TRBJ2-1; D is possibly TRBD2 (6 bases). Deletions cut 10 bases from V and 2 bases from J, with 12 bases between. The CDR3 is made up of 13 amino acids. CDR1 and CDR2 (germline): MNHEY, SVGEGT. CDR3 DNA sequence: TGTGCCACGAGGAGGGCCCCCTACAATGAGCAGTTCTTC. Translating gives CATRRAPYNEQFF.

This clonotype was seen many times. The chain joins TRBV2 to TRBJ1-2; 9 bases map to TRBD1. Germline trimming cut 6 bases from V and 4 bases from J; bases unmatched to any gene: 6. Germline V gene data show CDR1 as SNHLY and CDR2 as FYNNEI. This CDR3 is built from 14 residues. The CDR3 sequence is CASSPQGASYGYTF. The CDR3, as DNA: TGTGCCAGCAGCCCACAGGGGGCTAGCTATGGCTACACCTTC.

This rearrangement joins TRBV5-5 to TRBJ1-1; D unclear. This CDR3 is 15 amino acids long. The germline gives CDR1 SGHKS, CDR2 YYEKEE (reference sequence). The V end was cut by 1 base, the J end by 4 bases, with 14 bases between. This CDR3 reads CASSLRVQEGTEAFF. The CDR3 coding sequence is TGTGCCAGCAGCTTGAGGGTCCAGGAGGGCACTGAAGCTTTCTTT.

This clonotype was found many times. This chain joins TRBV5-1 and TRBJ2-7; TRBD2 matches at 10 bases. The CDR3 consists of 15 residues. Per the germline V gene, CDR1 is SGHRS and CDR2 is YFSETQ. The trim removed 3 bases at V and 2 bases at J, leaving 5 bases unmatched. CDR3 nucleotide sequence: TGCGCCAGCAGCTACAGGACTAGCGGACCCTACGAGCAGTACTTC. Amino acids: CASSYRTSGPYEQYF.

This clonotype was picked up many times. This chain connects TRBV24-1 to TRBJ2-7; tentatively, D is TRBD1 (5 bases). The CDR3 has 14 residues. Germline V gene lookup returns CDR1 KGHDR and CDR2 SFDVKD. The V end was cut by 2 bases, the J end by 0 bases, with 7 bases between. Here the CDR3 DNA reads TGTGCCACCAGTGATTCGGACAACTCCTACGAGCAGTACTTC. Its protein product is CATSDSDNSYEQYF.

This clonotype was found once. This sequence may be a read error, since a much larger clone differs from it by one base. The chain uses TRBV2 and TRBJ2-5; D call uncertain. CDR3 length: 12 amino acids. V gave up 6 bases and J gave up 0 bases, with 5 bases separating them. Germline V gives CDR1 SNHLY, CDR2 FYNNEI. The CDR3 spells CASREYQETQYF. CDR3 DNA: TGTGCCAGCAGGGAGTACCAAGAGACCCAGTACTTC.

This chain uses TRBV12-3 or TRBV12-4 with TRBJ2-1; no firm D call. The CDR3 length is 15 residues. Trimming removed 4 bases at V and 2 bases at J, with 12 bases between. In DNA form, the CDR3 reads TGTGCCAGCAGTTCCCAAGGGTCCCCCTACAATGAGCAGTTCTTC. Encoded protein: CASSSQGSPYNEQFF.

V gene TRBV10-3 combines with J gene TRBJ1-1; 8 bases are a match to TRBD1. V shed 5 bases and J 9 bases; nucleotides not matched to a gene: 8. This CDR3 comprises 13 residues. Germline lookup yields CDR1 ENHRY and CDR2 SYGVKD. This chain's CDR3 is CAISFGQGEKAFF. In DNA, the CDR3 is TGTGCCATCAGTTTTGGACAGGGCGAGAAAGCTTTCTTT.

The V and J genes are TRBV15 and TRBJ2-3, with D possibly matching TRBD1 (5 bases). Germline V gene lookup returns CDR1 LNHNV and CDR2 YYDKDF (reference sequence). V was clipped by 3 bases and J by 5 bases, with 18 bases between them. The CDR3 totals 16 residues. In nucleotides, the CDR3 is TGTGCCACCAGCAGTTACGCAGGGCCCGGTGGAGATACGCAGTATTTT. Its protein is CATSSYAGPGGDTQYF.